A selection of T cell receptor beta chains follows, all from one sample in a study of Graves' ophthalmopathy and Graves' hyperthyroidism. MiXCR, applied by TCRdb to the multiplex PCR reads, yields one record per CDR3 protein. Here the sample spans roughly 500,000 distinct CDR3 sequences, approximately 14% being singletons. Sequencing was done on a sample of blood. Receptor source: a woman younger than 45 with Graves' ophthalmopathy. The CDR3 runs from the conserved cysteine through the conserved F or W. The D gene is left open where the match is weak. Where a row states a size, it is once, few, many or the class of an expanded clone; other rows omit it.

J	D	size	V	length	CDR3	DNA
TRBJ2-7	NA	many	TRBV6-1	12	CATEGDAYEQYF	TGTGCCACAGAGGGGGACGCCTACGAGCAGTACTTC
TRBJ1-1	NA	many	TRBV29-1	12	CSAGLGSTEAFF	TGCAGCGCAGGACTGGGGAGCACTGAAGCTTTCTTT
TRBJ1-5	NA	many	TRBV6-1	13	CASSGNSNQPQHF	TGTGCCAGCAGTGGAAATAGCAATCAGCCCCAGCATTTT
TRBJ2-5	NA	NA	TRBV12-3/TRBV12-4	13	CASSFLQQETQYF	TGTGCCAGCAGTTTTCTCCAGCAAGAGACCCAGTACTTC
TRBJ1-1	NA	many	TRBV20-1	12	CRGGAGDTEAFF	TGCAGGGGGGGGGCAGGGGACACTGAAGCTTTCTTT
TRBJ2-5	NA	many	TRBV12-3/TRBV12-4	14	CASSLQGSGETQYF	TGTGCCAGCAGTTTGCAGGGGAGCGGGGAGACCCAGTACTTC
TRBJ2-2	NA	NA	TRBV15	16	CATSRLPGANTGELFF	TGTGCCACCAGCAGACTCCCCGGAGCGAACACCGGGGAGCTGTTTTTT
TRBJ1-1	TRBD1	many	TRBV28	15	CASSSRTGWSTEAFF	TGTGCCAGCAGTTCCCGGACAGGGTGGAGCACTGAAGCTTTCTTT
TRBJ1-2	TRBD1	many	TRBV7-9	15	CASSSAGGTGYGYTF	TGTGCCAGCAGCTCCGCAGGTGGGACAGGCTATGGCTACACCTTC
TRBJ2-2	NA	many	TRBV5-1	13	CASSLTNTGELFF	TGTGCCAGCAGTCTCACGAACACCGGGGAGCTGTTTTTT
TRBJ2-5	NA	few	TRBV7-6	15	CASSLGPGFGETQYF	TGTGCCAGCAGCTTAGGTCCGGGATTCGGAGAGACCCAGTACTTC
TRBJ2-7	NA	NA	TRBV12-3/TRBV12-4	17	CASSPTPIRQVHYEQYF	TGTGCCAGCAGTCCAACCCCGATCAGACAGGTCCACTACGAGCAGTACTTC
TRBJ2-5	NA	many	TRBV7-8	15	CASSPRTRSRETQYF	TGTGCCAGCAGCCCCCGAACTAGGTCCCGAGAGACCCAGTACTTC
TRBJ2-7	TRBD2	many	TRBV7-2	15	CASSYPGLASYEQYF	TGTGCCAGCAGCTACCCGGGACTAGCTTCCTACGAGCAGTACTTC
TRBJ1-1	NA	many	TRBV30	11	CAWNRLTEAFF	TGTGCCTGGAACAGGCTCACTGAAGCTTTCTTT
TRBJ1-5	NA	many	TRBV6-1	14	CASSPLERHQPQHF	TGTGCCAGCAGCCCCCTGGAGAGGCATCAGCCCCAGCATTTT
TRBJ1-6	TRBD1	many	TRBV20-1	13	CSARKQGVRPLHF	TGCAGTGCTAGGAAGCAGGGGGTACGACCCCTCCACTTT
TRBJ2-5	TRBD1	NA	TRBV29-1	14	CSVETSGGGETQYF	TGCAGCGTTGAGACGTCAGGGGGTGGAGAGACCCAGTACTTC
TRBJ1-1	NA	many	TRBV15	18	CATSRDEDLLNRSTEAFF	TGTGCCACCAGCAGAGATGAGGACCTTCTAAACCGGTCGACTGAAGCTTTCTTT
TRBJ2-2	NA	NA	TRBV28	15	CASRIRTVNTGELFF	TGTGCCAGCAGAATCAGGACGGTTAACACCGGGGAGCTGTTTTTT
TRBJ2-5	TRBD1	many	TRBV6-1	15	CASRAPTGGVETQYF	TGTGCCAGCAGAGCCCCGACAGGGGGGGTAGAGACCCAGTACTTC
TRBJ1-1	NA	many	TRBV6-5	13	CASSPTWDTEAFF	TGTGCCAGCAGTCCTACATGGGACACTGAAGCTTTCTTT
TRBJ1-5	TRBD1	NA	TRBV12-3/TRBV12-4	15	CASTSGQGSNQPQHF	TGTGCCAGCACCTCCGGACAGGGTAGCAATCAGCCCCAGCATTTT
TRBJ1-2	NA	many	TRBV11-2	12	CASSLEFSGYTF	TGTGCCAGCAGCTTAGAATTTAGTGGCTACACCTTC
TRBJ1-5	TRBD1	many	TRBV5-1	19	CASSLGKGASLYSNQPQHF	TGCGCCAGCAGCTTGGGAAAGGGGGCTTCCCTATATAGCAATCAGCCCCAGCATTTT
TRBJ2-7	NA	many	TRBV5-1	13	CASSLESSYEQYF	TGTGCCAGCAGCTTGGAGTCCTCCTACGAGCAGTACTTC
TRBJ2-5	TRBD2	many	TRBV4-1	17	CASSQEGAGGPTETQYF	TGCGCCAGCAGCCAAGAAGGGGCGGGGGGGCCAACGGAGACCCAGTACTTC
TRBJ2-4	NA	many	TRBV11-2	12	CARTGYKNIKYF	TGTGCCCGCACGGGTTACAAAAACATTAAGTACTTC
TRBJ1-5	TRBD1	many	TRBV13	15	CASSQDREKGQPQHF	TGTGCCAGCAGCCAGGACAGGGAGAAAGGACAGCCCCAGCATTTT
TRBJ1-5	NA	many	TRBV10-3	15	CAISESSVSNQPQHF	TGTGCCATCAGTGAGTCGTCTGTTAGCAATCAGCCCCAGCATTTT
TRBJ2-5	TRBD1	many	TRBV11-2	18	CASTLVSGGFLVQETQYF	TGTGCCAGCACCCTCGTCTCAGGGGGCTTTCTTGTCCAAGAGACCCAGTACTTC
TRBJ1-3	NA	many	TRBV19	13	CASSDSSWDTIYF	TGTGCCAGTAGTGATTCCTCGTGGGACACCATATATTTT
TRBJ1-5	NA	many	TRBV27	13	CASSPSPYQPQHF	TGTGCCAGCAGTCCTTCTCCGTATCAGCCCCAGCATTTT
TRBJ1-2	NA	many	TRBV6-1	14	CASIVQGGGYGYTF	TGTGCCAGCATTGTTCAGGGAGGTGGCTATGGCTACACCTTC
TRBJ1-1	TRBD1	few	TRBV5-1	15	CASSSQQGAFTEAFF	TGCGCCAGCAGCTCGCAACAGGGGGCTTTCACTGAAGCTTTCTTT
TRBJ1-2	NA	NA	TRBV12-3/TRBV12-4	13	CASTWLQGYGYTF	TGTGCCAGCACATGGTTACAGGGCTATGGCTACACCTTC
TRBJ2-5	TRBD2	many	TRBV11-2	17	CASSLYPTSGRQETQYF	TGTGCCAGCAGCTTATACCCCACTAGCGGACGTCAAGAGACCCAGTACTTC